These 9 T cell receptor beta chains originate from one sample sequenced in a study of blood T cell repertoires in COVID-19. Some clones are missing from TCRdb's copy, which holds only in-frame ones; the method was immunoSEQ multiplex PCR. The repertoire includes approximately 45,000 clones, about 87% of them detected once, and more than 4% sits in the top ten. Sequencing was carried out using peripheral blood. The receptors come from a human donor in a cohort sampled during active COVID-19.

V gene TRBV28 combines with J gene TRBJ1-5; D is possibly TRBD1 (5 bases). Deletions cut 3 bases from V and 3 bases from J, with 12 bases between. Per germline, CDR1 MDHEN and CDR2 SYDVKM. The CDR3 is 15 residues long. The CDR3 DNA reads TGTGCCAGCAGTTTGGGAGGGGCGCACAATCAGCCCCAGCATTTT. It specifies CASSLGGAHNQPQHF.

V usage is TRBV15 and J usage is TRBJ2-7; 7 bases align to TRBD1. This CDR3 is built from 13 residues. The V segment lost 2 bases and the J segment 3 bases; nucleotides outside the gene matches: 1. CDR1 and CDR2 from the germline V gene are LNHNV and YYDKDF (reference sequence). The CDR3 bases are TGTGCCACCAGCAGATCAGGGGGCTACGAGCAGTACTTC. Residues: CATSRSGGYEQYF.

The table lists this clone with a count of one. The chain recombines TRBV6-2 or TRBV6-3 with TRBJ1-5; D not certain. CDR1 and CDR2 from the germline V gene are MNHEY and SVGEGT. The CDR3 has 14 residues. V was clipped by 2 bases and J by 3 bases, with 8 bases between them. CDR3 region: CASSYGGYNQPQHF. In DNA form, the CDR3 reads TGTGCCAGCAGTTACGGAGGATACAATCAGCCCCAGCATTTT.

The chain couples TRBV5-4 to TRBJ2-5, with a possible D match to TRBD2 (7 bases). CDR1 SGHNT and CDR2 YYREEE come from the germline V gene (reference sequence). The germline V and J ends were trimmed by 0 bases and 5 bases, with 11 bases remaining between them. The CDR3 runs 14 residues. CDR3 residues: CASSLARGGETQYF. In DNA, the CDR3 is TGTGCCAGCAGCTTGGCCAGGGGAGGGGAGACCCAGTACTTC.

The chain employs TRBV14 and TRBJ2-7; D unresolved. The CDR3 has 14 amino acids. Germline V CDR1 and CDR2: SGHDN, FVKESK. Trimming stripped 0 bases from V and 5 bases from J, with 11 bases between. The CDR3 reads CASSQEQFFHEQYF. The CDR3 region has the DNA TGTGCCAGCAGCCAAGAGCAGTTTTTCCACGAGCAGTACTTC.

This clone was seen once. CDR3 loop: CASSKFDREGNYGYTF. CDR3 DNA sequence: TGTGCCAGCAGCAAGTTCGACAGGGAAGGGAACTATGGCTACACCTTC. The rearrangement links TRBV21-1 to TRBJ1-2; TRBD1 is the table's D call and was not checked against the DNA. TRBV21-1 corresponds to a pseudogene. The CDR3 sequence is 16 residues long.

The chain links TRBV13 to TRBJ2-5; a weak D match, TRBD1 (6 bases). V lost 8 bases, J lost 2 bases, and 15 bases lay in between. This CDR3 is built from 14 residues. CDR1 and CDR2 from the germline V gene are PRHDT and FYEKMQ (reference sequence). This CDR3 reads CASRTTRGQETQYF. The DNA of the CDR3 is TGTGCCAGCCGTACGACCAGGGGACAAGAGACCCAGTACTTC.

The V call is TRBV27, the J call TRBJ2-7; 8 nucleotides align to TRBD2. Trimming removed 2 bases from V and 7 bases from J; junction bases left unmatched: 4. There are 13 residues in the CDR3. Germline loops: CDR1 MNHEY, CDR2 SMNVEV (reference sequence). The CDR3 DNA follows: TGTGCCAGCAGTTTAAAGCGGGAGAGTGAGCAGTACTTC. This gives the protein CASSLKRESEQYF.

The chain uses TRBV4-3 and TRBJ2-1, with 8 bases identical to TRBD2. Germline trimming cut 4 bases from V and 0 bases from J; bases unmatched to any gene: 8. Germline CDR1 and CDR2: LGHNA and YSLEER. The CDR3 extends over 17 amino acids. DNA for the CDR3: TGCGCCAGCAGCCCTGACGGGAGGGGGGGCTCCTACAATGAGCAGTTCTTC. This codes for CASSPDGRGGSYNEQFF.